This T cell receptor beta chain was found in a study of T cells in localized non-small cell lung cancer. Study-wide results and caveats: Prolonged overall survival went with higher T cell density in the blood. Investigators sequenced only a single tumor region, leaving heterogeneity possible.

Libraries were prepared by immunoSEQ multiplex PCR; TCRdb keeps only in-frame clonotypes and omits some of them. The table has about 82,000 clones, roughly 75% seen once. Germline V gene sequence: CDR1 SGDLS, CDR2 YYNGEE. CDR3 length: 13 amino acids. Trimming removed 4 bases at V and 6 bases at J, with 14 bases between. A remark on this clone: Its specificity is unknown.

This chain links TRBV9 with TRBJ2-7; the D gene could be TRBD1 or TRBD2 (5 bases each). Sequencing used PBMCs, obtained before any cancer treatment. The sequence derives from a man aged 40-75 years with stage II squamous cell lung carcinoma. This CDR3 reads CASSPGTLSEQYF. The CDR3 bases are TGTGCCAGCAGCCCAGGGACGTTGAGCGAGCAGTACTTC.